The present entry profiles one T cell receptor beta chain with its context. This sample is drawn from a study of blood T cell repertoires in COVID-19. The authors' processing: Cell counts per sample came from amplifying reference gene primers. Profiled with immunoSEQ multiplex PCR; TCRdb holds only in-frame clones, not every one. V, J and clone size are taken as reported in that table, and D and trimming were inferred from the DNA itself. Of tens of thousands of clones listed, about 87% are singletons. Trimming at V came to 4 bases and at J to 8 bases, leaving 12 bases not matched to a gene. This CDR3 has 16 amino acids. Germline V gives CDR1 ENHRY, CDR2 SYGVKD.

Sequenced sample: peripheral blood. The clonotype was recovered from a man in his 60s with acute or convalescent COVID-19. The chain links TRBV10-3 to TRBJ1-1, with TRBD1 identical over 11 bases. The CDR3 loop reads CAISASGTGGPSEAFF. The CDR3 region has the DNA TGTGCCATCAGTGCTTCCGGGACAGGGGGGCCTTCCGAAGCTTTCTTT.